The present T cell receptor beta chain was sequenced within a study of cytomegalovirus exposure and HLA in healthy donors. The PCR ran on 60 Vbeta and 13 Jbeta primers. Assay: immunoSEQ multiplex PCR; the TCRdb copy retains only in-frame clones and omits some. The sample consists of 200,000 to 250,000 clones, more than 60% of them appearing once. V shed 7 bases and J 2 bases; nucleotides not matched to a gene: 7. CDR3 size: 15 residues. Germline V gene data show CDR1 as SNHLY and CDR2 as FYNNEI. V is TRBV2 and J is TRBJ2-2, with 7 bases lining up with TRBD1. The sequenced sample consisted of PBMCs. This clonotype originated in a woman between 55 and 75 years old in good health and CMV-seropositive. The CDR3 DNA is TGTGCCAGCACTGCAGGGACAGCAAACACCGGGGAGCTGTTTTTT. This gives the protein CASTAGTANTGELFF.